This entry lists 21 T cell receptor beta chains sequenced from one sample in a study of shared clonotypes between healthy human individuals. CD8 cells regarded as naive lacked CD45RO, were positively chosen for CCR7, and omitted terminally differentiated effector memory CD45RA+ cells. Repertoires were generated with immunoSEQ multiplex PCR, while TCRdb's copy carries only in-frame clones and drops some. Of around 1,900,000 clones in the sample, over 85% were seen once. Sequenced sample: naive CD8+ T cells from PBMCs. These receptors were taken from a man between 18 and 29 years old in good health. Some clones in this sample may be carry-over from other donors' samples.

V gene TRBV6-6 combines with J gene TRBJ2-2; 8 bases match TRBD1. Germline V gene sequence: CDR1 MNHNY, CDR2 SVGAGI (reference sequence). The CDR3 consists of 15 residues. Losses at the gene ends were 6 bases for V and 2 bases for J; bases not matched to a gene: 5. Here the CDR3 reads CASSESGGNTGELFF. CDR3 coding DNA: TGTGCCAGCAGCGAATCAGGGGGCAACACCGGGGAGCTGTTTTTT.

The rearrangement joins TRBV19 to TRBJ1-1; 7 bases align to TRBD1. CDR1 is LNHDA and CDR2 is SQIVND in the germline V gene (reference sequence). J was trimmed by 3 bases and V by 5 bases; bases with no gene match: 12. This CDR3 is built from 16 residues. CDR3 nucleotides: TGTGCCAGTAGTCCCGTCAGGGGGGTTGTCTACACTGAAGCTTTCTTT. It specifies CASSPVRGVVYTEAFF.

The chain links TRBV7-6 to TRBJ2-7; the D is unclear. The CDR3 spans 16 residues. CDR1 is SGHVS and CDR2 is FNYEAQ in the germline V gene. V lost 1 base, J lost 3 bases, and 16 bases lay in between. The CDR3 nucleotides read TGTGCCAGCAGCTTAGTTAATTTGGGCAGCAACTACGAGCAGTACTTC. As protein: CASSLVNLGSNYEQYF.

The chain carries TRBV5-4 and TRBJ1-2, with D possibly matching TRBD1 (5 bases). The CDR3 consists of 14 residues. The V and J ends lost 6 bases and 0 bases respectively, with 12 bases between them. Germline V gene sequence: CDR1 SGHNT, CDR2 YYREEE (reference sequence). In DNA form, the CDR3 reads TGTGCCAGCACCATGCGGGGGACTAACTATGGCTACACCTTC. It translates to CASTMRGTNYGYTF.

The chain carries TRBV5-6 and TRBJ1-3; D possibly corresponds to TRBD1 (5 bases). The CDR3 is 15 residues long. V was shortened by 4 bases and J by 1 base, with 12 bases between the two germline ends. Per germline, CDR1 SGHDT and CDR2 YYEEEE. This CDR3 reads CASSGALTSGNTIYF. The CDR3, as DNA: TGTGCCAGCAGCGGGGCGCTAACATCTGGAAACACCATATATTTT.

Concerning this clone itself: This could be a read error, since a much larger clone is one nucleotide away. This chain links TRBV2 with TRBJ2-2; no reliable D call. The CDR3 runs to 11 residues. V was clipped by 6 bases and J by 2 bases, with 1 base between them. The germline V gene encodes CDR1 SNHLY and CDR2 FYNNEI. The DNA of the CDR3 is TGTGCCAGCAGCAACACCGGGGAGCTGTTTTTT. Amino acids: CASSNTGELFF.

The chain recombines TRBV4-3 with TRBJ1-1, with D possibly matching TRBD1 (6 bases). The CDR3 has 15 residues. V lost 3 bases to trimming and J lost 4 bases, with 15 bases between them. Germline V lookup: CDR1 LGHNA, CDR2 YSLEER. CDR3 sequence: CASSHRLQGGTEAFF. For the CDR3, the DNA is TGCGCCAGCAGCCATAGACTACAGGGAGGCACTGAAGCTTTCTTT.

The gene calls are TRBV11-2 and TRBJ2-1; D is undetermined. The CDR3 length is 13 residues. Deletions cut 2 bases from V and 10 bases from J, with 12 bases between. Germline V gene sequence: CDR1 SGHAT, CDR2 FQNNGV. In DNA, the CDR3 is TGTGCCAGCAGCTTACTAGTCTTCGGGGAGCAGTTCTTC. Residues: CASSLLVFGEQFF.

As to this clone: Other DNA sequences in the sample encode the same CDR3. The chain carries TRBV15 and TRBJ1-1, with D tentatively TRBD1 (5 bases). Germline values: CDR1 LNHNV, CDR2 YYDKDF (reference sequence). The CDR3 covers 15 residues. The V and J ends lost 0 bases and 0 bases respectively, with 8 bases between them. CDR3 protein: CATSRDRGLNTEAFF. As DNA, the CDR3 is TGTGCCACCAGCAGAGATAGGGGATTGAACACTGAAGCTTTCTTT.

The chain carries TRBV7-9 and TRBJ2-3; weak D call: TRBD1 (6 bases). Germline V CDR1 and CDR2: SEHNR, FQNEAQ (reference sequence). The CDR3 has 14 residues. V dropped 1 base and J dropped 4 bases, with 9 bases sitting between them. In nucleotides, the CDR3 is TGTGCCAGCAGCTTAGACAGGGTCTCAGATACGCAGTATTTT. This sequence encodes CASSLDRVSDTQYF.

This clone was picked up one time. The chain joins TRBV7-9 to TRBJ2-1; 7 bases are a match to TRBD1. This CDR3 spans 16 amino acids. The germline gives CDR1 SEHNR, CDR2 FQNEAQ (reference sequence). Trimming took 5 bases from V and 0 from J; bases not matched to a gene: 7. The CDR3 sequence is CASSTPTGSSYNEQFF. In nucleotides, the CDR3 is TGTGCCAGCAGCACCCCGACAGGGAGCTCCTACAATGAGCAGTTCTTC.

For this clone: The same CDR3 can be traced to other DNA sequences in this sample. CDR3 protein: CASSLSGRAGYEQYF. The CDR3 nucleotides are TGTGCCAGCAGTTTGAGCGGGAGGGCCGGCTACGAGCAGTACTTC. The genes are TRBV27 and TRBJ2-7, with TRBD2 identical over 10 bases. The CDR3 runs to 15 residues. Germline CDR1 MNHEY, CDR2 SMNVEV (reference sequence). Trimming took 3 bases from V and 3 from J; bases not matched to a gene: 5.

The chain joins TRBV27 to TRBJ2-3; the match to TRBD1 covers 7 bases. This CDR3 comprises 15 residues. CDR1 MNHEY and CDR2 SMNVEV come from the germline V gene (reference sequence). With V trimmed by 5 bases and J by 2 bases, 7 bases remained unmatched. Here the CDR3 DNA reads TGTGCCAGCAGTATCCGGACAGGAGCCACAGATACGCAGTATTTT. Translation: CASSIRTGATDTQYF.

V is TRBV9 and J is TRBJ1-2, with D maybe TRBD1 (5 bases). The CDR3 loop spans 14 amino acids. V was shortened by 3 bases and J by 0 bases, with 9 bases between the two germline ends. CDR1 is SGDLS, CDR2 YYNGEE, per germline. The CDR3, as DNA: TGTGCCAGCAGCGGGCAGACAGCTAACTATGGCTACACCTTC. It encodes CASSGQTANYGYTF.

The gene calls are TRBV7-9 and TRBJ1-2; D perhaps matches TRBD1 (6 bases). The CDR3 contains 11 residues. The germline V and J ends were trimmed by 5 bases and 8 bases, with 9 bases remaining between them. Germline CDR1 SEHNR, CDR2 FQNEAQ (reference sequence). The CDR3 protein is CASSGDTGYTF. Written as DNA, the CDR3 is TGTGCCAGCAGCGGGGACACGGGCTACACCTTC.

This clone was seen only once. This sequence joins TRBV14 and TRBJ2-5; D remains unclear. V shed 1 base and J shed 1 base, with 13 bases lying between them. CDR1 is SGHDN and CDR2 is FVKESK in the germline V gene. The CDR3 is 16 residues long. The CDR3 region has the DNA TGTGCCAGCAGCCAAGTCCGAAGGTCGGGCCAAGAGACCCAGTACTTC. Encoded protein: CASSQVRRSGQETQYF.

About this clone itself: The sample has other DNA sequences that encode this CDR3 too. J is TRBJ2-5 and V is TRBV29-1; D is unresolved. Germline loops: CDR1 SQVTM, CDR2 ANQGSEA. This CDR3 is 13 amino acids long. V lost 0 bases to trimming and J lost 0 bases, with 5 bases between them. The CDR3: CSVEEGYQETQYF. CDR3 bases: TGCAGCGTTGAAGAGGGGTACCAAGAGACCCAGTACTTC. Full variable domain (remainder filled in from reference TRBV29-1 and TRBJ2-5): SAVISQKPSRDICQRGTSLTIQCQVDSQVTMMFWYRQQPGQSLTLIATANQGSEATYESGFVIDKFPISRPNLTFSTLTVSNMSPEDSSIYLCSVEEGYQETQYFGPGTRLLVL.

V usage is TRBV6-5 and J usage is TRBJ2-2; 8 bases agree with TRBD2. V gave up 2 bases and J gave up 7 bases; unmatched junction bases: 3. The CDR3 is 14 amino acids. CDR1 is MNHEY and CDR2 is SVGAGI in the germline V gene. The CDR3 DNA is TGTGCCAGCAGTTACCTAAGCGGGAGCGGGGAGCTGTTTTTT. It translates to CASSYLSGSGELFF.

In nucleotides, the CDR3 is TGTGCCAGCAGCTTAGATCTAGGGGTCTCCTACGAGCAGTACTTC. Encoded protein: CASSLDLGVSYEQYF. The chain carries TRBV11-2 and TRBJ2-7; a weak D match, TRBD1 (5 bases). This CDR3 is built from 15 residues. The germline V gene has CDR1 SGHAT and CDR2 FQNNGV. The V end lost 0 bases, the J end lost 0 bases, and 9 bases lay between the germline ends. Variable domain in full (rest from reference TRBV11-2 and TRBJ2-7): EAGVAQSPRYKIIEKRQSVAFWCNPISGHATLYWYQQILGQGPKLLIQFQNNGVVDDSQLPKDRFSAERLKGVDSTLKIQPAKLEDSAVYLCASSLDLGVSYEQYFGPGTRLTVT.

The chain has TRBV4-1 and TRBJ2-2, with 8 positions matching TRBD1. The CDR3 contains 17 residues. The V gene's germline CDR1 is MGHRA and CDR2 YSYEKL. J lost 2 bases, V lost 4 bases, and 9 bases had no gene match. The CDR3 reads CASSPNQGADNTGELFF. CDR3 nucleotide sequence: TGCGCCAGCAGCCCTAACCAGGGGGCGGACAACACCGGGGAGCTGTTTTTT.

This clone was counted a few times. This chain joins TRBV19 and TRBJ1-1, with 7 bases that match TRBD1. This CDR3 contains 13 residues. The V segment lost 8 bases and the J segment 3 bases; nucleotides outside the gene matches: 6. In germline, CDR1 is LNHDA, CDR2 SQIVND (reference sequence). CDR3 nucleotides: TGTGCCAGTGGGAACAGGGGAGACACTGAAGCTTTCTTT. Protein: CASGNRGDTEAFF.